The entry below describes one T cell receptor beta chain. This record belongs to a study of PD-1 blockade in classical Hodgkin lymphoma. Libraries were prepared by immunoSEQ multiplex PCR; TCRdb keeps only in-frame clonotypes and omits some of them. The sample has 70,000 to 80,000 clones, about 93% seen once. The CDR3 is 17 residues long. Trimming cost V 3 bases and J 7 bases, with 22 bases left between them. CDR1 SGHDN and CDR2 FVKESK come from the germline V gene. Each and every patient relapsed after autologous stem cell transplantation, and patients got differing brentuximab vedotin exposure. Source: peripheral blood mononuclear cells (PBMCs), taken at baseline. This clonotype was obtained from a human donor with classical Hodgkin lymphoma. The V gene is TRBV14, the J gene TRBJ2-1; the D gene is possibly TRBD1 (6 bases). In DNA, the CDR3 is TGTGCCAGCAGCCAGACGGACAGTCGATTGGGTATGAATGAGCAGTTCTTC. Translation gives CASSQTDSRLGMNEQFF. Full variable domain (remainder filled in from reference TRBV14 and TRBJ2-1): EAGVTQFPSHSVIEKGQTVTLRCDPISGHDNLYWYRRVMGKEIKFLLHFVKESKQDESGMPNNRFLAERTGGTYSTLKVQPAELEDSGVYFCASSQTDSRLGMNEQFFGPGTRLTVL.